This note documents a single T cell receptor (beta chain) sequence. Its specificity is unknown. This sample was included in a study of cytomegalovirus exposure and HLA in healthy donors. Study results and limitations: Of the V segments, some could not be distinguished, including TRBV6-2 and TRBV6-3, and were excluded. The only immune exposure information that was available was CMV serostatus. Follow-up analysis found HLA locus-dependent TCR association rates, highest for DRB1 and lowest for HLA-C. Productive status was seen about 90% or about 30% of the time for most TCR beta V segments in an earlier analysis.

The study ran its PCR with 60 Vbeta and 13 Jbeta primers. Clones were sequenced by immunoSEQ multiplex PCR, and TCRdb holds only the in-frame ones, with some missing. The sample lists 140,000 to 150,000 clones, less than 10% occurring once. The V end lost 2 bases, the J end lost 4 bases, and 14 bases lay between the germline ends. Germline CDR1 SGHTA, CDR2 FQGTGA. CDR3 size: 16 residues. This receptor was taken from a middle-aged man in good health and CMV-seronegative. The sample taken for sequencing was PBMCs. This chain joins TRBV7-3 and TRBJ2-2; possible D gene TRBD1, 5 bases. The DNA of the CDR3 is TGTGCCAGCAGCTTACACGGACAAAGGGTCACCGGGGAGCTGTTTTTT. Translation: CASSLHGQRVTGELFF.